This T cell receptor beta chain is drawn from a study of blood T cell repertoires in COVID-19. Study at large: The United States, Italy and Spain supplied acute and convalescent COVID-19 samples. T cells, B-cell-depleted T cells, or PBMCs supplied cDNA or gDNA.

Under the authors' procedure: Estimates of nucleated cell counts were drawn from the amplification of reference gene primers. The repertoire was sequenced with immunoSEQ multiplex PCR; TCRdb's copy has only in-frame clones and lacks some. Clone size and the V and J calls come from that table; the DNA yielded D and trimming. The sample contains about 250,000 clones, around 86% of which appear only once. Followed longitudinally, the Seattle patients had been enrolled during active infection. The receptor was isolated from a woman of 80 years or more with COVID-19, enrolled during active disease. Sequencing input: peripheral blood.

The CDR3 nucleotides are TGTGCCAGCAGCTCCACTAGCGGGGGGGTTAATTACAATGAGCAGTTCTTC. Translating it yields CASSSTSGGVNYNEQFF. The rearrangement links TRBV7-2 to TRBJ2-1, with 13 bases matching TRBD2. Germline trimming cut 4 bases from V and 4 bases from J; bases unmatched to any gene: 7. The CDR3 totals 17 residues. CDR1 is SGHTA and CDR2 is FQGNSA in the germline V gene.